Listed below are T cell receptor beta chains from one sample, sequenced in a study of T cell changes during pregnancy in multiple sclerosis. Sequencing was performed with immunoSEQ multiplex PCR; in TCRdb, only in-frame clones are kept and a portion is missing. The sample has about 57,000 clones; approximately 89% are singletons. The material sequenced was peripheral blood, taken after pregnancy. These receptor sequences come from a female donor in good health, enrolled as a control in a pregnancy study. CDR3s include the opening cysteine and the closing phenylalanine or tryptophan. A D gene is named only where the DNA matches it firmly. Clone size is stated in some rows and not others, as once, few, many or a class when expanded.

d_gene: -
j_gene: TRBJ2-1
v_gene: TRBV7-2
abundance: -
CDR3aa: CASSFASTREFNEQFF
CDR3nt: TGTGCCAGCAGCTTTGCCTCGACTAGAGAGTTCAATGAGCAGTTCTTC

d_gene: -
j_gene: TRBJ1-4
v_gene: TRBV28
abundance: once
CDR3aa: CASSSGQLGEKLFF
CDR3nt: TGTGCCAGCAGTTCCGGACAGCTAGGTGAAAAACTGTTTTTT

d_gene: TRBD1
j_gene: TRBJ1-2
v_gene: TRBV19
abundance: -
CDR3aa: CASRARQGSQPYGYTF
CDR3nt: TGTGCCAGTAGAGCCAGACAGGGGTCGCAGCCCTATGGCTACACCTTC

d_gene: TRBD1
j_gene: TRBJ2-7
v_gene: TRBV27
abundance: once
CDR3aa: CASSLSYRQGVPFYEQYF
CDR3nt: TGTGCCAGCAGTCTAAGCTACCGACAGGGGGTGCCTTTTTACGAGCAGTACTTC

d_gene: -
j_gene: TRBJ2-2
v_gene: TRBV7-9
abundance: -
CDR3aa: CASSLKRQAGELFF
CDR3nt: TGTGCCAGCAGCTTGAAGAGACAGGCCGGGGAGCTGTTTTTT

d_gene: -
j_gene: TRBJ2-2
v_gene: TRBV18
abundance: -
CDR3aa: CASSPRQGEPGELFF
CDR3nt: TGTGCCAGCTCACCACGGCAAGGGGAACCCGGGGAGCTGTTTTTT

d_gene: -
j_gene: TRBJ1-2
v_gene: TRBV28
abundance: -
CDR3aa: CASSSNRSGYTF
CDR3nt: TGTGCCAGCAGTTCTAACAGGAGCGGCTACACCTTC

d_gene: -
j_gene: TRBJ2-2
v_gene: TRBV4-3
abundance: -
CDR3aa: CASSQLLTGELFF
CDR3nt: TGCGCCAGCAGCCAACTACTTACCGGGGAGCTGTTTTTT

d_gene: TRBD2
j_gene: TRBJ2-7
v_gene: TRBV7-9
abundance: -
CDR3aa: CASSSRASGRNPYYEQYF
CDR3nt: TGTGCCAGCAGCTCCCGAGCTAGCGGGAGAAACCCTTACTACGAGCAGTACTTC

d_gene: -
j_gene: TRBJ2-1
v_gene: TRBV7-2
abundance: -
CDR3aa: CASSFGGAYNEQFF
CDR3nt: TGTGCCAGCAGCTTTGGGGGCGCGTACAATGAGCAGTTCTTC

d_gene: -
j_gene: TRBJ2-1
v_gene: TRBV7-9
abundance: -
CDR3aa: CASYGGPPYNEQFF
CDR3nt: TGTGCCAGCTACGGGGGGCCGCCCTACAATGAGCAGTTCTTC

d_gene: TRBD1
j_gene: TRBJ2-7
v_gene: TRBV5-6
abundance: -
CDR3aa: CASSPGQVYEQYF
CDR3nt: TGTGCCAGCAGCCCGGGACAGGTCTACGAGCAGTACTTC

d_gene: TRBD2
j_gene: TRBJ2-1
v_gene: TRBV28
abundance: -
CDR3aa: CASSLIAGEGDEQFF
CDR3nt: TGTGCCAGCAGTTTGATAGCGGGAGAGGGAGATGAGCAGTTCTTC

d_gene: TRBD1
j_gene: TRBJ1-2
v_gene: TRBV6-1
abundance: -
CDR3aa: CASSEVAGGGYGYTF
CDR3nt: TGTGCCAGCAGTGAAGTCGCAGGGGGCGGCTATGGCTACACCTTC

d_gene: -
j_gene: TRBJ1-1
v_gene: TRBV9
abundance: -
CDR3aa: CASSVEGGMAEAFF
CDR3nt: TGTGCCAGCAGCGTGGAGGGAGGAATGGCTGAAGCTTTCTTT

d_gene: TRBD2
j_gene: TRBJ2-7
v_gene: TRBV15
abundance: -
CDR3aa: CATSRDGTGTSGFYEQYF
CDR3nt: TGTGCCACCAGCAGAGATGGGACCGGGACTAGCGGGTTCTACGAGCAGTACTTC

d_gene: TRBD1
j_gene: TRBJ2-1
v_gene: TRBV28
abundance: once
CDR3aa: CASSWDRSYNEQFF
CDR3nt: TGTGCCAGCAGTTGGGACAGGAGTTACAATGAGCAGTTCTTC

d_gene: TRBD1
j_gene: TRBJ2-7
v_gene: TRBV7-9
abundance: -
CDR3aa: CASSLGDRGRDEQYF
CDR3nt: TGTGCCAGCAGCTTAGGCGACAGGGGTAGGGACGAGCAGTACTTC

d_gene: -
j_gene: TRBJ1-1
v_gene: TRBV6-1
abundance: -
CDR3aa: CASRGDRWNTEAFF
CDR3nt: TGTGCCAGCCGGGGAGACAGGTGGAACACTGAAGCTTTCTTT

d_gene: TRBD1
j_gene: TRBJ2-7
v_gene: TRBV6-5
abundance: -
CDR3aa: CASRLPGQLYEQYF
CDR3nt: TGTGCCAGCAGGCTCCCGGGACAGCTCTACGAGCAGTACTTC

d_gene: -
j_gene: TRBJ2-5
v_gene: TRBV7-9
abundance: -
CDR3aa: CASSLVDQETQYF
CDR3nt: TGTGCCAGCAGCTTAGTAGACCAAGAGACCCAGTACTTC

d_gene: -
j_gene: TRBJ2-7
v_gene: TRBV5-6
abundance: -
CDR3aa: CASSFFYYYEQYF
CDR3nt: TGTGCCAGCAGCTTCTTCTACTACTACGAGCAGTACTTC

d_gene: -
j_gene: TRBJ1-6
v_gene: TRBV5-1
abundance: once
CDR3aa: CASSLAPGLVSPLHF
CDR3nt: TGCGCCAGCAGCTTGGCCCCAGGGTTGGTCTCACCCCTCCACTTT

d_gene: TRBD2
j_gene: TRBJ2-7
v_gene: TRBV7-2
abundance: -
CDR3aa: CASSFQTSSNEQYF
CDR3nt: TGTGCCAGCAGCTTCCAGACTAGCTCTAACGAGCAGTACTTC

d_gene: -
j_gene: TRBJ2-7
v_gene: TRBV28
abundance: -
CDR3aa: CASSPSEEPYEQYF
CDR3nt: TGTGCCAGCAGTCCCTCCGAAGAGCCCTACGAGCAGTACTTC

d_gene: -
j_gene: TRBJ2-7
v_gene: TRBV25-1
abundance: -
CDR3aa: CASSEPQVEGSSYEQYF
CDR3nt: TGTGCCAGCAGTGAACCGCAGGTAGAGGGAAGCTCCTACGAGCAGTACTTC